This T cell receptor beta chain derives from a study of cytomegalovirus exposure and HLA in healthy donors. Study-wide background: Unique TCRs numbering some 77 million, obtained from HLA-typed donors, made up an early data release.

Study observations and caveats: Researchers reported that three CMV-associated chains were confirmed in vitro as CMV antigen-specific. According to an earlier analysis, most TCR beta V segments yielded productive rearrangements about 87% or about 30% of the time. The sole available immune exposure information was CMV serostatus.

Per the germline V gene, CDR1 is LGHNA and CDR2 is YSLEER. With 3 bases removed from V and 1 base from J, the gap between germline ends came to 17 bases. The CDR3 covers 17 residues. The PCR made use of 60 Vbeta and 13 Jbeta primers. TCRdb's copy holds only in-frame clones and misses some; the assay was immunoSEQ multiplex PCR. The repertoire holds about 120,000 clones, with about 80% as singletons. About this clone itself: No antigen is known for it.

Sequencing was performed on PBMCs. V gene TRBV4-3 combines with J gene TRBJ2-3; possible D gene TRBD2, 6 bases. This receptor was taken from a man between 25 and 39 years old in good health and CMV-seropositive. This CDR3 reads CASSQSLASTGTDTQYF. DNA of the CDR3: TGCGCCAGCAGCCAGTCCCTAGCGTCGACTGGCACAGATACGCAGTATTTT.